The next 26 T cell receptor beta chains were all read from a single sample in a study of cytomegalovirus exposure and HLA in healthy donors. Primers: 60 Vbeta forward and 13 Jbeta reverse. Assay: immunoSEQ multiplex PCR; the TCRdb copy retains only in-frame clones and omits some. The data show around 140,000 clones, with roughly 73% seen just once and 1.6% held by the top ten. The sample was PBMCs. These receptors were collected from a female donor in good health and CMV-seronegative.

This chain uses TRBV6-5 with TRBJ2-7; weak D call: TRBD2 (5 bases). The CDR3 is 14 residues long. The germline V gene has CDR1 MNHEY and CDR2 SVGAGI. Trimming removed 6 bases at V and 1 base at J, with 13 bases between. The chain's CDR3 is CASRFSVRSYEQYF. The CDR3 DNA sequence: TGTGCCAGCAGGTTTAGCGTGCGATCCTACGAGCAGTACTTC.

V gene TRBV25-1 combines with J gene TRBJ2-5; maybe TRBD1 (6 bases). The J call is in doubt because the DNA end fits TRBJ2-7 better. From germline, CDR1 is MGHDK and CDR2 SYGVNS. The CDR3 runs 15 residues. The CDR3 region is CASSQTGTYSYEQYF. The CDR3 coding sequence is TGTGCCAGCAGCCAAACCGGGACATACTCCTACGAGCAGTACTTC.

The rearrangement uses TRBV7-7 and TRBJ2-5; D may be TRBD1 (5 bases). The CDR3 length is 14 residues. Germline loops: CDR1 SSHAT, CDR2 FNYEAQ (reference sequence). The ends were cut back, 3 bases at V and 3 bases at J, with 11 bases in the middle. CDR3 nucleotides: TGTGCCAGCAGCTTTAGTAGGGGAAAAGAGACCCAGTACTTC. Protein product: CASSFSRGKETQYF.

This chain connects TRBV2 to TRBJ2-1; 9 positions agree with TRBD1. Trimming at V came to 8 bases and at J to 7 bases, leaving 0 bases not matched to a gene. Germline V CDR1 and CDR2: SNHLY, FYNNEI. The CDR3 has 11 amino acids. DNA of the CDR3: TGTGCCAGCGGACAGGGGAATGAGCAGTTCTTC. This codes for CASGQGNEQFF.

The chain is built from TRBV10-3 and TRBJ2-2, with 7 nucleotides matching TRBD2. Trimming cost V 10 bases and J 0 bases; bases outside gene matches: 5. Germline V gene sequence: CDR1 ENHRY, CDR2 SYGVKD. The CDR3 spans 14 residues. The DNA of the CDR3 is TGTGCCACCCGGGCGGGGGCGAACACCGGGGAGCTGTTTTTT. It yields the protein CATRAGANTGELFF.

The chain is built from TRBV2 and TRBJ1-3; no definite D call. Germline V CDR1 and CDR2: SNHLY, FYNNEI. CDR3 length: 13 residues. V lost 4 bases and J lost 0, with 4 bases in between. For the CDR3, the DNA is TGTGCCAGCAGTGCAATCTCTGGAAACACCATATATTTT. Translating gives CASSAISGNTIYF.

V gene TRBV5-6 combines with J gene TRBJ1-1, with D unclear. Germline CDR1 SGHDT, CDR2 YYEEEE. The CDR3 has 13 amino acids. Trimming took off 0 bases at V and 1 base at J, with 4 bases between the two ends. Written as DNA, the CDR3 is TGTGCCAGCAGCTTGGAACAGAACACTGAAGCTTTCTTT. Translating gives CASSLEQNTEAFF.

The rearrangement joins TRBV7-2 to TRBJ2-3; 7 bases match TRBD1. Germline CDR1 and CDR2: SGHTA and FQGNSA. Germline trimming cut 4 bases from V and 4 bases from J; bases unmatched to any gene: 8. The length of the CDR3 is 15 residues. The CDR3 region has the DNA TGTGCCAGCAGCTCTTCCGGGACAGTGCCAGATACGCAGTATTTT. It yields the protein CASSSSGTVPDTQYF.

V usage is TRBV7-3 and J usage is TRBJ1-1; tentatively, D is TRBD1 (5 bases). The CDR3 consists of 14 residues. Germline CDR1 reads SGHTA; CDR2 reads FQGTGA. The V gene lost 2 bases and the J gene lost 7 bases, with 14 bases spanning the gap. The CDR3: CASSLEAGLGEAFF. Here the CDR3 DNA reads TGTGCCAGCAGCTTAGAGGCAGGGCTTGGTGAAGCTTTCTTT.

The rearrangement links TRBV5-8 to TRBJ2-7; TRBD2 is a possible D gene (5 bases). Trimming removed 4 bases from V and 3 bases from J, with 17 bases in between. The CDR3 covers 15 residues. From germline, CDR1 is SGHTS and CDR2 YDEGEE. CDR3 sequence reads: CASSPGISGIYEQYF. CDR3 DNA: TGTGCCAGCAGCCCAGGAATCTCGGGAATCTACGAGCAGTACTTC.

This chain connects TRBV5-6 to TRBJ1-1; 8 positions match TRBD1. J was trimmed by 4 bases and V by 4 bases; bases with no gene match: 3. The CDR3 has 13 amino acids. In germline, CDR1 is SGHDT, CDR2 YYEEEE. CDR3 in DNA: TGTGCCAGCAGCACACAGGGGGTCACTGAAGCTTTCTTT. It yields the protein CASSTQGVTEAFF.

V gene TRBV9 combines with J gene TRBJ1-2, with D possibly TRBD1 on 5 matching bases. From germline, CDR1 is SGDLS and CDR2 YYNGEE. V lost 0 bases and J lost 7, with 13 bases in between. This CDR3 is 14 amino acids long. The CDR3 DNA is TGTGCCAGCAGCGTAGGGGGCAGTGGTCTTGGCTACACCTTC. Protein product: CASSVGGSGLGYTF.

This sequence joins TRBV29-1 and TRBJ2-1; 8 bases align to TRBD1. Germline V gene data show CDR1 as SQVTM and CDR2 as ANQGSEA. The CDR3 spans 13 residues. The V and J ends lost 4 bases and 6 bases, in that order; junction bases with no gene match: 5. The CDR3 here is CSVVQGVPNEQFF. CDR3 nucleotides: TGCAGCGTTGTACAGGGGGTCCCCAATGAGCAGTTCTTC.

The CDR3 region is CAWMGTDYEQYF. The CDR3 DNA reads as TGTGCCTGGATGGGGACAGACTACGAGCAGTACTTC. The chain is built from TRBV30 and TRBJ2-7; 7 nucleotides agree with TRBD1. CDR3 length: 12 residues. The germline V gene has CDR1 GTSNPN and CDR2 SVGIG (reference sequence). V trimming: 4 bases; J trimming: 3 bases; junction bases outside the gene matches: 3.

This clone has more than one count but fewer than ten. This chain connects TRBV4-2 to TRBJ1-2; D remains ambiguous. Trimming removed 1 base at V and 6 bases at J, with 3 bases between. In germline, CDR1 is LGHNA, CDR2 YNFKEQ. The CDR3 has 11 residues. In nucleotides, the CDR3 is TGTGCCAGCAGCCAAGCTCATGGCTACACCTTC. This translates into CASSQAHGYTF.

The DNA of the CDR3 is TGTGCCAGCAATAGCGAGGCGGGAGGTGTATCCTACAATGAGCAGTTCTTC. As protein: CASNSEAGGVSYNEQFF. The chain joins TRBV28 to TRBJ2-1; 8 bases are a match to TRBD2. There are 17 residues in the CDR3. The germline V gene has CDR1 MDHEN and CDR2 SYDVKM. J gave up 1 base and V 7 bases, and 12 bases lay outside the gene matches.

This clone has only a few counts. The rearrangement joins TRBV4-1 to TRBJ2-7; TRBD1 matches at 7 bases. The CDR3 is 15 amino acids. Unmatched junction bases numbered 9, after V lost 6 bases and J lost 1 base. Germline CDR1 reads MGHRA; CDR2 reads YSYEKL. The CDR3 here is CASSTGTAVSYEQYF. CDR3 DNA sequence: TGCGCCAGCAGTACCGGGACAGCGGTATCCTACGAGCAGTACTTC.

The DNA for the CDR3 is TGTGCCAGCAGGAGCCGGACAGGGGACTGCGAGCAGTACTTC. Protein: CASRSRTGDCEQYF. V usage is TRBV6-1 and J usage is TRBJ2-5, with 9 bases aligning to TRBD1. The J call may not be correct, given that the DNA end is closer to TRBJ2-7. The germline gives CDR1 MNHNS, CDR2 SASEGT. CDR3 size: 14 residues.

V gene TRBV11-2 combines with J gene TRBJ1-4, with D perhaps matching TRBD1 (6 bases). This CDR3 has 15 amino acids. V lost 8 bases, J lost 5 bases, and 18 bases lay in between. Germline loops: CDR1 SGHAT, CDR2 FQNNGV. The DNA of the CDR3 is TGTGCCAGCGGGGGGGAGGGGGTAGAGAATGAAAAACTGTTTTTT. Translated, it gives CASGGEGVENEKLFF. The full variable domain, its missing parts supplied by reference TRBV11-2 and TRBJ1-4, is EAGVAQSPRYKIIEKRQSVAFWCNPISGHATLYWYQQILGQGPKLLIQFQNNGVVDDSQLPKDRFSAERLKGVDSTLKIQPAKLEDSAVYLCASGGEGVENEKLFFGSGTQLSVL.

CDR3 residues: CASRHGTLRDSSPLHF. CDR3 bases: TGTGCCAGCAGACACGGGACACTTCGCGATAGTTCACCCCTCCACTTT. The genes are TRBV5-4 and TRBJ1-6, with D possibly being TRBD1 (6 bases). Germline CDR1 is SGHNT and CDR2 is YYREEE (reference sequence). The CDR3 runs to 16 residues. Deletions cut 5 bases from V and 9 bases from J, with 21 bases between.

This sequence joins TRBV7-9 and TRBJ1-6, with 7 bases fitting TRBD1. V shed 5 bases, J shed 5 bases, and the junction held 6 bases outside the gene matches. This CDR3 is built from 15 residues. Germline V gene lookup returns CDR1 SEHNR and CDR2 FQNEAQ (reference sequence). The CDR3 DNA reads as TGTGCCAGCAGCCCGGGACAGAACGATAATTCACCCCTCCACTTT. Its protein product is CASSPGQNDNSPLHF.

V is TRBV11-3 and J is TRBJ1-2; D possibly corresponds to TRBD1 (6 bases). V shed 7 bases and J shed 2 bases, with 11 bases lying between them. The CDR3 length is 13 residues. CDR1 is SGHNT, CDR2 YENEEA, per germline. CDR3 residues: CASTSQGNYGYTF. CDR3 coding DNA: TGTGCCAGCACCTCACAGGGAAACTATGGCTACACCTTC. Variable domain in full (rest from reference TRBV11-3 and TRBJ1-2): EAGVVQSPRYKIIEKKQPVAFWCNPISGHNTLYWYLQNLGQGPELLIRYENEEAVDDSQLPKDRFSAERLKGVDSTLKIQPAELGDSAVYLCASTSQGNYGYTFGSGTRLTVV.

This sequence joins TRBV19 and TRBJ1-1; D is unclear. Germline V gene data show CDR1 as LNHDA and CDR2 as SQIVND (reference sequence). The CDR3 is made up of 14 amino acids. The V and J ends lost 6 bases and 0 bases respectively, with 11 bases between them. CDR3 in DNA: TGTGCCAGTAGATCAAGGAGACTGAACACTGAAGCTTTCTTT. This encodes CASRSRRLNTEAFF.

This clone has a handful of counts. The rearrangement uses TRBV18 and TRBJ2-5; TRBD1 aligns across 8 bases. Germline-derived CDR1 and CDR2 are KGHSH and LQKENI. The CDR3 consists of 19 residues. After removal of 3 bases from V and 0 bases from J, the junction contained 15 bases not matched to a gene. As DNA, the CDR3 is TGTGCCAGCTCACCGCGACGCTCCCACGGACAGGGCGACCAAGAGACCCAGTACTTC. Translating gives CASSPRRSHGQGDQETQYF.

The chain carries TRBV6-1 and TRBJ2-7, with no clear D. Germline V gene sequence: CDR1 MNHNS, CDR2 SASEGT. With 6 bases removed from V and 3 bases from J, the gap between germline ends came to 12 bases. This CDR3 region has 13 residues. As DNA, the CDR3 is TGTGCCAGCAGCCCCGCGGTGTACTACGAGCAGTACTTC. It translates to CASSPAVYYEQYF.

The chain couples TRBV2 to TRBJ1-5; D not certain. Trimming stripped 6 bases from V and 1 base from J, with 7 bases between. This CDR3 has 13 residues. CDR1 and CDR2 (germline): SNHLY, FYNNEI. In DNA, the CDR3 is TGTGCCAGCAGGCCGGAGAGCAATCAGCCCCAGCATTTT. Translation: CASRPESNQPQHF.